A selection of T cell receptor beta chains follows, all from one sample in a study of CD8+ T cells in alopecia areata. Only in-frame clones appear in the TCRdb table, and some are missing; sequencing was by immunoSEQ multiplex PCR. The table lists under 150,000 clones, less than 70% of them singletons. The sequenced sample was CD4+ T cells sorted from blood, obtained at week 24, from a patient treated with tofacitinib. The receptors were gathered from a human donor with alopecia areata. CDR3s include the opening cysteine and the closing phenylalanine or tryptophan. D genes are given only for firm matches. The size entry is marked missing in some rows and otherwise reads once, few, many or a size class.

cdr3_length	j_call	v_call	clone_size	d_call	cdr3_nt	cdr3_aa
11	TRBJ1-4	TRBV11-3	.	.	TGTGCCAGCAGCTTTCGGGAAAAACTGTTTTTT	CASSFREKLFF
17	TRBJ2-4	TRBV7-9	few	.	TGTGCCAGCAGCCCGCCACGACGGATTCTAGCCAAAAACATTCAGTACTTC	CASSPPRRILAKNIQYF
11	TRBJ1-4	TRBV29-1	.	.	TGCAGCGTTGAAGCTGGGGAAAAACTGTTTTTT	CSVEAGEKLFF
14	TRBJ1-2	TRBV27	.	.	TGTGCCAGCAGTTTAAAGGGGGGTCCCTATGGCTACACCTTC	CASSLKGGPYGYTF
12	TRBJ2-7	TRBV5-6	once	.	TGTGCCAGCAGCTGGGGGGCCTACGAGCAGTACTTC	CASSWGAYEQYF
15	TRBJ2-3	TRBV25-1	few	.	TGTGCCAGCAGTGAATTATTGGGGTGGCGAGATACGCAGTATTTT	CASSELLGWRDTQYF
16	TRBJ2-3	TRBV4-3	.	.	TGCGCCAGCAGCCAAGGGGTAGTGTCCAGCACAGATACGCAGTATTTT	CASSQGVVSSTDTQYF
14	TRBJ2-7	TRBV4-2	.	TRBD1	TGTGCCAGCAGCAAACGACAGGGGTACAACGAGCAGTACTTC	CASSKRQGYNEQYF
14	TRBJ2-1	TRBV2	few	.	TGTGCCAGCAAGGAGGGGAGGCAGCGAAATGAGCAGTTCTTC	CASKEGRQRNEQFF
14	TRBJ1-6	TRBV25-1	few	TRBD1	TGTGCCAGCTCCGCGGGGACAGGAGATTCACCCCTCCACTTT	CASSAGTGDSPLHF
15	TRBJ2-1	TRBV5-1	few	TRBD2	TGCGCCAGCAGCTTTACTAGCGGGGGGCCCAATGAGCAGTTCTTC	CASSFTSGGPNEQFF
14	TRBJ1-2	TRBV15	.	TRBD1	TGTGCCACCAGCAGGGGACAGGGTAACTATGGCTACACCTTC	CATSRGQGNYGYTF
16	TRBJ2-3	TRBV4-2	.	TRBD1	TGTGCCAGCAGCCAAGACGGGACAGGGGGCGCAGATACGCAGTATTTT	CASSQDGTGGADTQYF
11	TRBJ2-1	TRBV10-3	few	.	TGTGCCACTCTCGGGGTCAGGGACCAGTTCTTC	CATLGVRDQFF
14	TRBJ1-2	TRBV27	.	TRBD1	TGTGCCAGCACCAACCGCCGGGACAGCTATGGCTACACCTTC	CASTNRRDSYGYTF
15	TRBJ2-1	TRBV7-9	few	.	TGTGCCAGCAGCTTGAATGGGGAAGCCTACAATGAGCAGTTCTTC	CASSLNGEAYNEQFF
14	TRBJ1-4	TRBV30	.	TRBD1	TGTGCCTGGAGTCTAGGGACAGCAGGAGAAAAACTGTTTTTT	CAWSLGTAGEKLFF
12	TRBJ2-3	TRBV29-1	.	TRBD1	TGCAGCGCAGGGGGTAGCGCAGATACGCAGTATTTT	CSAGGSADTQYF
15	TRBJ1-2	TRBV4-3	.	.	TGCGCCAGCAGCCAAGCAGGGGCGGGGAACTATGGCTACACCTTC	CASSQAGAGNYGYTF
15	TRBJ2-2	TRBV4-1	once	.	TGCGCCAGCAGCCGGTTTGAGCCGGGAACCGGGGAGCTGTTTTTT	CASSRFEPGTGELFF
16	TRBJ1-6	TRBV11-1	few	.	TGTGCCAGCAGCTATACCGGGACTAAGCCTAATTCACCCCTCCACTTT	CASSYTGTKPNSPLHF
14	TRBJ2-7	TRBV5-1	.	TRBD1	TGCGCCAGCAGCGTGAAGGGGGCATCCTACGAGCAGTACTTC	CASSVKGASYEQYF
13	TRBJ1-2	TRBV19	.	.	TGTGCCAGTAGTAGAACAGTTAACTATGGCTACACCTTC	CASSRTVNYGYTF
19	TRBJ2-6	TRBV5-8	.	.	TGTGCCAGCAGCTTGGTTACTATACCGGGGGTCTCTGGGGCCAACGTCCTGACTTTC	CASSLVTIPGVSGANVLTF
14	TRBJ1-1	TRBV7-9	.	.	TGTGCCAGCAGCTTTTTCCCGAAGAACACTGAAGCTTTCTTT	CASSFFPKNTEAFF
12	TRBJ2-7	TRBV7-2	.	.	TGTGCCAGCAGCTCTAAAGGGGGAGAGCAGTACTTC	CASSSKGGEQYF
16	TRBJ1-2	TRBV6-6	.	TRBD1	TGTGCCAGCAGTTACCGTCGGGACAGGGAGAGGGATGGCTACACCTTC	CASSYRRDRERDGYTF
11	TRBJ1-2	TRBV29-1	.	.	TGCAGCGTTTTAGGAGGGTATGGCTACACCTTC	CSVLGGYGYTF
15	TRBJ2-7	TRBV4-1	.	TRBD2	TGCGCCAGCAGCCCCCTGGCCCGGGGGGTGGGAGAGCAGTACTTC	CASSPLARGVGEQYF
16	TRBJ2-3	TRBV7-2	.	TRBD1	TGTGCCAGCAGTCGAAGGGACAGGGGTGGAGCAGATACGCAGTATTTT	CASSRRDRGGADTQYF
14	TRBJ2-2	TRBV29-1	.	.	TGCAGCGCCTCCGAAGCGCTTTTTACCGGGGAGCTGTTTTTT	CSASEALFTGELFF
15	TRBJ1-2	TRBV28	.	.	TGTGCCAGCAGATACGCCGGGACCTCGATCTATGGCTACACCTTC	CASRYAGTSIYGYTF
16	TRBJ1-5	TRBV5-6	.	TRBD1	TGTGCCAGCAGCTTGGGGGGACAGATGGGCAATCAGCCCCAGCATTTT	CASSLGGQMGNQPQHF
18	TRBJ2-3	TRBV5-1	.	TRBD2	TGCGCCAGCAGCTTGGACTCCGGGGCTAGCGGGGTTCCAGATACGCAGTATTTT	CASSLDSGASGVPDTQYF
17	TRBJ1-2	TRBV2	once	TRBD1	TGTGCCAGCAGTGACCACCTTTGGACAGGGGAAGCCAGTGGCTACACCTTC	CASSDHLWTGEASGYTF
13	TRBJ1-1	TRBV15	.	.	TGTGCCACCAGCACTGGGTTCAACACTGAAGCTTTCTTT	CATSTGFNTEAFF
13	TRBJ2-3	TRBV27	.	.	TGTGCCAGCAGCCACGCTATGACAGATACGCAGTATTTT	CASSHAMTDTQYF
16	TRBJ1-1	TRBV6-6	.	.	TGTGCCAGCAGTTACGGGCGCGGGGAATTGAACACTGAAGCTTTCTTT	CASSYGRGELNTEAFF
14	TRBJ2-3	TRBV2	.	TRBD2	TGTGCCAGCAGTGTGGCTAGCGGGACGGATACGCAGTATTTT	CASSVASGTDTQYF
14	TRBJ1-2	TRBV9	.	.	TGTGCCAGCAGCGTAGGGACAGCAGGCTATGGCTACACCTTC	CASSVGTAGYGYTF
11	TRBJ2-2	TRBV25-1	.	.	TGTGCCAGCAGTGGGGGCGGGGAGCTGTTTTTT	CASSGGGELFF
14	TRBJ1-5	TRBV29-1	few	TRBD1	TGCAGCGTTGCACAGGGGAACGGCAATCAGCCCCAGCATTTT	CSVAQGNGNQPQHF
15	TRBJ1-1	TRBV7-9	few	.	TGTGCCAGCAGCTTAAAATATTTGGGGTACACTGAAGCTTTCTTT	CASSLKYLGYTEAFF
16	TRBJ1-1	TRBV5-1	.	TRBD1	TGCGCCAGCAGCAGGACAGGGGGCTATACGGGCACTGAAGCTTTCTTT	CASSRTGGYTGTEAFF
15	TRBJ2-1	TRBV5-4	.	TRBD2	TGTGCCAGCAGCTACCAGCGGGGGGGGTACAATGAGCAGTTCTTC	CASSYQRGGYNEQFF
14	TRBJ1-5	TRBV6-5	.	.	TGTGCCAGCAGCCCGACAGGTAGCAATCAGCCCCAGCATTTT	CASSPTGSNQPQHF
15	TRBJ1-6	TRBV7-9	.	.	TGTGCCAGCAGCGATGGAAGGAGTGGGGATTCACCCCTCCACTTT	CASSDGRSGDSPLHF
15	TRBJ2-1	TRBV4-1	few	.	TGCGCCAGCAGCCAAGTATTTACAGGGAAGAGAAGGCAGTTCTTC	CASSQVFTGKRRQFF
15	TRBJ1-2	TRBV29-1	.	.	TGCAGCGTTGAATCGGGACGGACCGTTAACTATGGCTACACCTTC	CSVESGRTVNYGYTF
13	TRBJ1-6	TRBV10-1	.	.	TGCGCCAGCAGTGAGATAAGGAATTCACCCCTCCACTTT	CASSEIRNSPLHF
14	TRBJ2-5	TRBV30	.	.	TGTGCCTGGAGCCCGGGGAGTGTGTTGGAGACCCAGTACTTC	CAWSPGSVLETQYF
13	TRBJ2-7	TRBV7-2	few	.	TGTGCCAGCAGCTCACTCCAGGGCCACGAGCAGTACTTC	CASSSLQGHEQYF